The sequence of this T cell receptor (beta chain) was determined in a study of T cell changes during pregnancy in multiple sclerosis. Germline CDR1 reads SNHLY; CDR2 reads FYNNEI. The CDR3 has 13 amino acids. V lost 7 bases, J lost 0 bases, and 9 bases lay in between. In its sample, this clone was seen a few times. Here immunoSEQ multiplex PCR was the method, and the copy in TCRdb shows in-frame clones only, minus some. The repertoire consists of 65,000 to 95,000 clones, with over 85% occurring once and the leading ten covering 0.95% to 1%. This specimen consisted of peripheral blood, obtained in the second trimester of pregnancy. This receptor was obtained from a female donor in good health, enrolled as a control in a pregnancy study. This chain uses TRBV2 with TRBJ1-1; D is undetermined. For the CDR3, the DNA is TGTGCCAGCAACTTAAAGATGAACACTGAAGCTTTCTTT. Residues: CASNLKMNTEAFF.